This T cell receptor beta chain was documented in a study of blood T cell repertoires in COVID-19 (dated by TCRdb to the early 2020s). At the level of the whole study: Samples covering the acute and convalescent phases of COVID-19 were provided by collaborators in the United States, Italy and Spain. Where available, HLA class I and class II types were taken from metadata supplied by the sample provider and were not determined by assay-based typing. The dataset comprised deeply sampled blood TCRbeta repertoires from subjects exposed to, actively infected with, or recovered from COVID-19. Samples came from the ongoing ImmuneRACE study (first 160 participants) plus 1,254 subjects from 6 global collaborators. The material from the prospective study consisted of cDNA or gDNA derived from T cells, B-cell-depleted T cells, or PBMCs. A de-identified subject ID, COVID-19 status, age in years and sex were almost always included in the sample metadata. The repertoires were made available in a free public database intended to serve as a resource for research on the immune response to SARS-CoV-2. Here is what the overall study found, with its caveats: Clinical and demographic metadata were provided uncurated, with the amount varying by source and participant.

As regards this clone: The clone's antigen remains unknown. No base qualities exist here, and no much larger clone lies one base off it.

Inclusive of the bounding cysteine and phenylalanine, the CDR3 is 15 residues long. The entry retains the CDR3 DNA only, 45 bases that are in frame from base 1. The junction carries 15 bases between V and J, which are trimmed by 4 bases and 4 bases respectively. CDR1 MGHRA and CDR2 YSYEKL were looked up in the germline V gene. Another Seattle source contributed samples from volunteer blood donors who had recovered from COVID-19. The collaborating institutions used their own protocols to collect whole blood in K2EDTA tubes. For TCRbeta analysis, collaborator samples were shipped as frozen whole blood, as isolated PBMCs, or as DNA extracted from either sample type. TCRbeta CDR3 regions were amplified from genomic DNA using the immunoSEQ Assay, a bias-controlled multiplex PCR. Turning to the authors' computational methods: The number of nucleated cells in each sample was estimated from the amplification of reference gene primers within the assay. To quantify the absolute abundance of each unique TCRbeta CDR3 rearrangement, sequence reads were collapsed and filtered. Productive Simpson clonality was computed per sample as the square root of Simpson's diversity index over productive rearrangements. The table was pulled from immuneACCESS by TCRdb, which kept in-frame rearrangements only. Such tables lose some clones; where checked, under half of the loss comes from unresolved V genes, and the rest has no known cause. From that table come the V and J calls and clone size; the DNA was used to work out D and trimming. The sample includes about 130,000 clones, with 60% to 80% observed a single time. Of the sample, approximately 11% is held by the ten largest clones.

Sequencing was done on a sample of peripheral blood. In this chain, TRBV4-1 is recombined with TRBJ2-3; a weak D assignment points to TRBD1 (8 bases agree). The source of this sequence is a man aged 55 to 70 who had recovered from COVID-19. Here the CDR3 is given as CASSLRTGRADTQYF. The DNA is as follows: TGCGCCAGCAGCCTTCGGACAGGGAGGGCAGATACGCAGTATTTT.